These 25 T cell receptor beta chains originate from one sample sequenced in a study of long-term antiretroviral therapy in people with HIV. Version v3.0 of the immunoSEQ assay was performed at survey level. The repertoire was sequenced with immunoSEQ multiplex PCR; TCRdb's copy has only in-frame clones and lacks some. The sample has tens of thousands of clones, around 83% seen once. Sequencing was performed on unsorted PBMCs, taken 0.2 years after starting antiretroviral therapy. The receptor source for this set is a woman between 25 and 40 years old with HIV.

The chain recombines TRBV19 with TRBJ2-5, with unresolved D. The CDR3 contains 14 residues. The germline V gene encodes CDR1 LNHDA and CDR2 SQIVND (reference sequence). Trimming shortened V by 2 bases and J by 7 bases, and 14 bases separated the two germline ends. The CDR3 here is CASSISFGTGTQYF. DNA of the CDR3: TGTGCCAGTAGTATAAGCTTCGGCACCGGGACCCAGTACTTC.

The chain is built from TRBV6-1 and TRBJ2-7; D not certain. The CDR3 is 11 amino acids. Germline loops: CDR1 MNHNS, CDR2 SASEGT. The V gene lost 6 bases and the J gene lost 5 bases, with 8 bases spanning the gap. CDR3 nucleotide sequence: TGTGCCAGCAGACAGCTTCACGAGCAGTACGTC. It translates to CASRQLHEQYV.

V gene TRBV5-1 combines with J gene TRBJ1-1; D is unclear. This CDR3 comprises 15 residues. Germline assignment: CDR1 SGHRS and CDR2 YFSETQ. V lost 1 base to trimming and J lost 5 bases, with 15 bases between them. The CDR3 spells CASSLTPVEGTEAFF. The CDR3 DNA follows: TGCGCCAGCAGCTTGACGCCAGTTGAAGGAACTGAAGCTTTCTTT. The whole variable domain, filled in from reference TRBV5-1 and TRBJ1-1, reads KAGVTQTPRYLIKTRGQQVTLSCSPISGHRSVSWYQQTPGQGLQFLFEYFSETQRNKGNFPGRFSGRQFSNSRSEMNVSTLELGDSALYLCASSLTPVEGTEAFFGQGTRLTVV.

The chain's CDR3 is CASSPLTYPYGNQPQHF. CDR3 bases: TGTGCCAGCAGCCCACTGACCTACCCTTATGGCAATCAGCCCCAGCATTTT. The V and J genes are TRBV7-9 and TRBJ1-5; no reliable D call. With 5 bases removed from V and 2 bases from J, the gap between germline ends came to 19 bases. The CDR3 is made up of 17 amino acids. Germline CDR1 and CDR2: SEHNR and FQNEAQ (reference sequence).

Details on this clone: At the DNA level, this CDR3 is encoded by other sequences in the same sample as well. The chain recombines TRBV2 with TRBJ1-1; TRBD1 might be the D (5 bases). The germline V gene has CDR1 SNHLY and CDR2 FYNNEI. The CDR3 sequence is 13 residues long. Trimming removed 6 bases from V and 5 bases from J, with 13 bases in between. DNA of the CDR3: TGTGCCAGCAGCCGAGGGGAGGGGACTGAAGCTTTCTTT. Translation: CASSRGEGTEAFF.

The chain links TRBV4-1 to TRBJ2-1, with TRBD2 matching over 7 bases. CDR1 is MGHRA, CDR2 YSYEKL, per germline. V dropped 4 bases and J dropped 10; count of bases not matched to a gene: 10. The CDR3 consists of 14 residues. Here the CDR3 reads CASSLGREAVEQFF. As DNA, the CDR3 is TGCGCCAGCAGCCTCGGCCGGGAGGCGGTGGAGCAGTTCTTC.

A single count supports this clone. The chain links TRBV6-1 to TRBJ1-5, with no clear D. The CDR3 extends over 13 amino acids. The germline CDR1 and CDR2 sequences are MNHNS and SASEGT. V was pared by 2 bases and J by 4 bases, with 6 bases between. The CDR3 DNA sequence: TGTGCCAGCAGTGAAAGGGAGAATCAGCCCCAGCATTTT. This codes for CASSERENQPQHF.

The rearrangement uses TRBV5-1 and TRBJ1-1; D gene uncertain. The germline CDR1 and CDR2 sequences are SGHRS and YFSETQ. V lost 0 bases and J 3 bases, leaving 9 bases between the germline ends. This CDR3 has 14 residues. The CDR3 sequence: CASSLDGPYTEAFF. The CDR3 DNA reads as TGCGCCAGCAGCTTGGACGGTCCTTACACTGAAGCTTTCTTT.

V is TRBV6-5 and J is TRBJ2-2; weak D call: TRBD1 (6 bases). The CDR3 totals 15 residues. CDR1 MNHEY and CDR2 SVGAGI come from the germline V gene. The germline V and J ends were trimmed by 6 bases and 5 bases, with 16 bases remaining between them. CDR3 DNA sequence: TGTGCCAGCAGCCCCCGCGGACAGAAGACCGGGGAGCTGTTTTTT. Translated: CASSPRGQKTGELFF.

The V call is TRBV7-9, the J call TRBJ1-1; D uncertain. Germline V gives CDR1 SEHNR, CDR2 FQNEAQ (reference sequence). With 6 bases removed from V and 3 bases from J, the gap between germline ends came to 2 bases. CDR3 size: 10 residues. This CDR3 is CASRDTEAFF. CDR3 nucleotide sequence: TGTGCCAGCAGGGACACTGAAGCTTTCTTT.

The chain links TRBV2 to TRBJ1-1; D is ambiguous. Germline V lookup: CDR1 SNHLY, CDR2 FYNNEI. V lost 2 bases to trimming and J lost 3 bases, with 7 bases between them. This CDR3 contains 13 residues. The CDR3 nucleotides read TGTGCCAGCAGTGAATTGGTGGACACTGAAGCTTTCTTT. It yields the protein CASSELVDTEAFF.

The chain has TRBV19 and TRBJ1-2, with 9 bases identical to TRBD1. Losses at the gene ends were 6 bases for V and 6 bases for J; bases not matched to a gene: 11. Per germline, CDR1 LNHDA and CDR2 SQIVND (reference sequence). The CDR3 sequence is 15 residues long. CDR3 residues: CASRQLQGARDGYTF. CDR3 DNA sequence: TGTGCCAGTAGGCAGCTACAGGGGGCGCGTGATGGCTACACCTTC.

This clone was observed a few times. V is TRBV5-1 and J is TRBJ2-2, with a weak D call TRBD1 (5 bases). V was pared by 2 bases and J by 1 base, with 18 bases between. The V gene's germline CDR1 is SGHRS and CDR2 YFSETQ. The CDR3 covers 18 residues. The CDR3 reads CASSFRVSRERNTGELFF. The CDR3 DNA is TGCGCCAGCAGCTTTAGGGTCTCCAGGGAAAGGAACACCGGGGAGCTGTTTTTT. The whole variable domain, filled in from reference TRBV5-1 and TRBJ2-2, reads KAGVTQTPRYLIKTRGQQVTLSCSPISGHRSVSWYQQTPGQGLQFLFEYFSETQRNKGNFPGRFSGRQFSNSRSEMNVSTLELGDSALYLCASSFRVSRERNTGELFFGEGSRLTVL.

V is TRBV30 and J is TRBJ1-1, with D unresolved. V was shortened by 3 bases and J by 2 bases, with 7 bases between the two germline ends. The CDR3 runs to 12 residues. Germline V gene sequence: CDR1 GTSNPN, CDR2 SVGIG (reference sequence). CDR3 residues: CAWREGNTEAFF. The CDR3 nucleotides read TGTGCCTGGAGAGAGGGCAACACTGAAGCTTTCTTT.

The CDR3 spells CASSLERGGLAGINEQFF. The CDR3 DNA sequence: TGTGCCAGCAGCTTAGAGCGGGGGGGTCTAGCGGGGATCAATGAGCAGTTCTTC. The gene calls are TRBV11-2 and TRBJ2-1, with 9 bases fitting TRBD2. Per germline, CDR1 SGHAT and CDR2 FQNNGV. V was clipped by 0 bases and J by 6 bases; unmatched bases: 12. The CDR3 spans 18 residues.

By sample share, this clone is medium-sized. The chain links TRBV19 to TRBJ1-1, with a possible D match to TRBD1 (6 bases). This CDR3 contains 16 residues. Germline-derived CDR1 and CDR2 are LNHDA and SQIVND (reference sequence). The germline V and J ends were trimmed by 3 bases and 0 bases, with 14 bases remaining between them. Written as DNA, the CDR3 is TGTGCCAGTAGTATTCCTGGACAGTTCATGAACACTGAAGCTTTCTTT. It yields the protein CASSIPGQFMNTEAFF. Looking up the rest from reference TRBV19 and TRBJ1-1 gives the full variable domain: DGGITQSPKYLFRKEGQNVTLSCEQNLNHDAMYWYRQDPGQGLRLIYYSQIVNDFQKGDIAEGYSVSREKKESFPLTVTSAQKNPTAFYLCASSIPGQFMNTEAFFGQGTRLTVV.

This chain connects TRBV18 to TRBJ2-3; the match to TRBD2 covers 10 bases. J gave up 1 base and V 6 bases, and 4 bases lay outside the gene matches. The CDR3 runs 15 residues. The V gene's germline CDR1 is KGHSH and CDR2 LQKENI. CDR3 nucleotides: TGTGCCAGCTCGCCAGGACTAGCGGGCACAGATACGCAGTATTTT. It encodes CASSPGLAGTDTQYF.

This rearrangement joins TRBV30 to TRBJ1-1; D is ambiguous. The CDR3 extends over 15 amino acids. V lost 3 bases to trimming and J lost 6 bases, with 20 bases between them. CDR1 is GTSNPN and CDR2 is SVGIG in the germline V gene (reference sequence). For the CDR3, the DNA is TGTGCCTGGAGAGGTCTCCTTTGGGGTGGGTCTGAAGCTTTCTTT. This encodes CAWRGLLWGGSEAFF.

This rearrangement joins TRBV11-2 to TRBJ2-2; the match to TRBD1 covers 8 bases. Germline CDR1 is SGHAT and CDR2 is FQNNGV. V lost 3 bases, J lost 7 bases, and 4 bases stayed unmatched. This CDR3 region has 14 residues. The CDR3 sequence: CASSLAQGVGELFF. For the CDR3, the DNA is TGTGCCAGCAGCTTGGCACAGGGGGTCGGGGAGCTGTTTTTT.

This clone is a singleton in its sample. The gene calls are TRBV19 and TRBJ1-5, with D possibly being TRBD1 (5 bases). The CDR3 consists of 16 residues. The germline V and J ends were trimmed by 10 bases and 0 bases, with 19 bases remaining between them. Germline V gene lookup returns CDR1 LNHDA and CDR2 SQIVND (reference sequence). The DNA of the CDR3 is TGTGCCACGTGCAGGGACTCGGGCCATAGCAATCAGCCCCAGCATTTT. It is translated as CATCRDSGHSNQPQHF.

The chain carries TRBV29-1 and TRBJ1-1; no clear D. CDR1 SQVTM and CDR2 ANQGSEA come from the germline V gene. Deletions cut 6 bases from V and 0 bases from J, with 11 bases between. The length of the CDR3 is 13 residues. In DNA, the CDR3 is TGCAGCGTATCAGGTAGAATGAACACTGAAGCTTTCTTT. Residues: CSVSGRMNTEAFF.

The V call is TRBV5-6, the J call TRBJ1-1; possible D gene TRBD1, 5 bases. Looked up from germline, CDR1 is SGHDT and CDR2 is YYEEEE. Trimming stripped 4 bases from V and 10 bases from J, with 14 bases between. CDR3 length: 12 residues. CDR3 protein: CASSVRDVPAFF. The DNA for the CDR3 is TGTGCCAGCAGCGTACGGGACGTTCCAGCTTTCTTT.

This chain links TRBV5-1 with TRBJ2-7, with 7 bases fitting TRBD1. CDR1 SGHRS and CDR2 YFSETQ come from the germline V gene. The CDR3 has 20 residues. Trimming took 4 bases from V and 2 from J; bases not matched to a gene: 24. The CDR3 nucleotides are TGCGCCAGCAGCCGCAAGGGACAAGGCGGGTCCAGGGGGTTAACCTACGAGCAGTACGTC. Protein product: CASSRKGQGGSRGLTYEQYV.

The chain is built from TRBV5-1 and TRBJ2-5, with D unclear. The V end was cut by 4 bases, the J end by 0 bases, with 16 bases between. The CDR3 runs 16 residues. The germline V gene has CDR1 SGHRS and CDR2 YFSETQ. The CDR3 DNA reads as TGCGCCAGCAGCGCATCCTCGACTGAAAACCAAGAGACCCAGTACTTC. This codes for CASSASSTENQETQYF.

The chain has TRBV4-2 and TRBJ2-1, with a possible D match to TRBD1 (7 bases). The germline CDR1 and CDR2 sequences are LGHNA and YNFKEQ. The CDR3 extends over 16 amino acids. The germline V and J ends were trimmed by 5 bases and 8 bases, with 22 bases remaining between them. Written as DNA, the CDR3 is TGTGCCAGCAGCGCCAGGCCCCAGGGGGACTTTCATGAGCAGTTCTTC. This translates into CASSARPQGDFHEQFF.